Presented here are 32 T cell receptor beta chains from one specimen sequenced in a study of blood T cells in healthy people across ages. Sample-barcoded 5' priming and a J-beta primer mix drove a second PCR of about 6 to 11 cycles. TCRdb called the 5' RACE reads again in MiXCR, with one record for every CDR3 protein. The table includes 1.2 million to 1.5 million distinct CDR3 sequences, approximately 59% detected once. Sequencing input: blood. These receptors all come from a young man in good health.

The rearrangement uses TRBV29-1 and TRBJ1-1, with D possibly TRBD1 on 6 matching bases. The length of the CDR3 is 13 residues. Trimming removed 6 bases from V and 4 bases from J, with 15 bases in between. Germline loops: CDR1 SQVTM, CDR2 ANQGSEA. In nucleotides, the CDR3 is TGCAGCGTCCTGGACGGGACACTCACTGAAGCTTTCTTT. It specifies CSVLDGTLTEAFF.

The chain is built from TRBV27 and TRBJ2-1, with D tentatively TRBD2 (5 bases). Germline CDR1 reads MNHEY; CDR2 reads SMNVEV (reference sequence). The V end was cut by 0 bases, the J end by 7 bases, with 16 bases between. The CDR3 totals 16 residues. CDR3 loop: CASSLSWLASGNEQFF. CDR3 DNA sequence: TGTGCCAGCAGTTTATCCTGGCTAGCTTCGGGGAATGAGCAGTTCTTC.

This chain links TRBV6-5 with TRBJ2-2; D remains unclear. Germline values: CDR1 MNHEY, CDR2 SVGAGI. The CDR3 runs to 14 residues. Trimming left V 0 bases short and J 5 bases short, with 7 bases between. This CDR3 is CASSYSWGTGELFF. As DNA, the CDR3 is TGTGCCAGCAGTTACTCGTGGGGAACCGGGGAGCTGTTTTTT.

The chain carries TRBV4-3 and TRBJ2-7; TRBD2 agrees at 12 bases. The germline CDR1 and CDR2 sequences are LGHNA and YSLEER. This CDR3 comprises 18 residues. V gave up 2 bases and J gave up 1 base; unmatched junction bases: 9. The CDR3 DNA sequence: TGCGCCAGCAGCCAATCGACTAGCGGGGGTGACCTTTCCTACGAGCAGTACTTC. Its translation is CASSQSTSGGDLSYEQYF.

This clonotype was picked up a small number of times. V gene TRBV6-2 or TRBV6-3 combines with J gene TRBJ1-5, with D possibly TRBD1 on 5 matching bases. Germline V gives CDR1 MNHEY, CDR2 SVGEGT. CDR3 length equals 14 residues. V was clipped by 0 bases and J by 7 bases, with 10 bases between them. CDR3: CASSYSGEGQPQHF. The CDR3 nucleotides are TGTGCCAGCAGTTACTCAGGGGAAGGACAGCCCCAGCATTTT.

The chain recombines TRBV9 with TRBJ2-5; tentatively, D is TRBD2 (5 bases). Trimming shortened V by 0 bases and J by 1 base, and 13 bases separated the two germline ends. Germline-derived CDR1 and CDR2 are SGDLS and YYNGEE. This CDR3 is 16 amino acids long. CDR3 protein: CASSVAPESGQETQYF. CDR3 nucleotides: TGTGCCAGCAGCGTAGCTCCCGAAAGCGGCCAAGAGACCCAGTACTTC.

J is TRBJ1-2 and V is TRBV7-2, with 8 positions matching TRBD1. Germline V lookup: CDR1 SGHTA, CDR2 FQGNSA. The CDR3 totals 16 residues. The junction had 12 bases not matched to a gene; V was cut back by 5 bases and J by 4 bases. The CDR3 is CASSPPGGLRTYGYTF. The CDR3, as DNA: TGTGCCAGCAGCCCTCCAGGGGGCCTCCGTACCTATGGCTACACCTTC.

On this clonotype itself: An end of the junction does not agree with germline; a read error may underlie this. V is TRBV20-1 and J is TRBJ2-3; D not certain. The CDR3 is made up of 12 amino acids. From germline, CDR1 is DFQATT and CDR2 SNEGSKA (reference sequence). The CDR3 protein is CSAREVTDTQYF. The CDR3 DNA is TGCAGTGCTCGAGAGGTCACAGATACGCAGTATTTT.

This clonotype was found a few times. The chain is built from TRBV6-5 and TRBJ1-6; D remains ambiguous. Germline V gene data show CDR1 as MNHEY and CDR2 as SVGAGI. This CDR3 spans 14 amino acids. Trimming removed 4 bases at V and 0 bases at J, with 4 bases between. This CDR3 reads CASSSHSYNSPLHF. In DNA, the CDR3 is TGTGCCAGCAGTTCCCACTCCTATAATTCACCCCTCCACTTT.

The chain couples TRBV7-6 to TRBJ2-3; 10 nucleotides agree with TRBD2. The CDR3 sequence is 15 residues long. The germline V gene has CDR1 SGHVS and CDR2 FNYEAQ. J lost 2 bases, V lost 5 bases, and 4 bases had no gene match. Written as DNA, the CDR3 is TGTGCCAGCAGCACGACTAGCGGGCTCACAGATACGCAGTATTTT. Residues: CASSTTSGLTDTQYF.

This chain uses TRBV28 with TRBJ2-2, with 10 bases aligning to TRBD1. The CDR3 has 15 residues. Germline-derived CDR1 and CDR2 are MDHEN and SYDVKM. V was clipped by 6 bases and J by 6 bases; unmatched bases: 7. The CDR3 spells CASRPPGQGSGELFF. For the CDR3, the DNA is TGTGCCAGCAGGCCACCGGGACAGGGGTCCGGGGAGCTGTTTTTT.

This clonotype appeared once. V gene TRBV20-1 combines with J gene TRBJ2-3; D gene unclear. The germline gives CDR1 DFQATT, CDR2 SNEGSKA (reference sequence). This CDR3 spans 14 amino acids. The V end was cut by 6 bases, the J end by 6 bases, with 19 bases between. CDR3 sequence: CSAQTYTPIDTQYF. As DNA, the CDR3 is TGCAGTGCCCAGACGTACACCCCTATTGATACGCAGTATTTT.

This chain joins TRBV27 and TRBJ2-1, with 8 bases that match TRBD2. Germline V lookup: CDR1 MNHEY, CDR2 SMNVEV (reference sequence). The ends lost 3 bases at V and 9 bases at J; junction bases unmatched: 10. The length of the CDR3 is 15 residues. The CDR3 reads CASSFGTSGRGEQFF. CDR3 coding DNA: TGTGCCAGCAGTTTCGGGACGAGCGGGAGAGGTGAGCAGTTCTTC.

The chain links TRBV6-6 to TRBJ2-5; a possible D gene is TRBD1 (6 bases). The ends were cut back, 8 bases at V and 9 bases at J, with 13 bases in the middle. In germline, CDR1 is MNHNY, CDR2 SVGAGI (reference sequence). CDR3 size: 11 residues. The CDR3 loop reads CASEGGRAQYF. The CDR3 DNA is TGTGCCAGCGAAGGGGGTAGGGCCCAGTACTTC.

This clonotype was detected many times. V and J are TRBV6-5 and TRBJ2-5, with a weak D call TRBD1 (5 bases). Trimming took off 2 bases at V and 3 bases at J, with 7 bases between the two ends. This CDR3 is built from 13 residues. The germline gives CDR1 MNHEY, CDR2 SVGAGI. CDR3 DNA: TGTGCCAGCAGTTACGGCAGGGAAGAGACCCAGTACTTC. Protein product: CASSYGREETQYF.

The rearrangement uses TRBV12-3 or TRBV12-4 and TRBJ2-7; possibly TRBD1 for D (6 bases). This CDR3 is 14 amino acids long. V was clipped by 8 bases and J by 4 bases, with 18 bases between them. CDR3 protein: CASGPIVGAYEQYF. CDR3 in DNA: TGTGCCAGCGGCCCGATCGTGGGGGCGTACGAGCAGTACTTC.

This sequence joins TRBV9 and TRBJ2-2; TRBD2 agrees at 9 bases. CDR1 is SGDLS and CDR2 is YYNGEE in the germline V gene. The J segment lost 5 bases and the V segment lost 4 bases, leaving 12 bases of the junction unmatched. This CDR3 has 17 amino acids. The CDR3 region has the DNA TGTGCCAGCAGCTCTCTTGCGGGGGGGGTTATTACCGGGGAGCTGTTTTTT. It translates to CASSSLAGGVITGELFF.

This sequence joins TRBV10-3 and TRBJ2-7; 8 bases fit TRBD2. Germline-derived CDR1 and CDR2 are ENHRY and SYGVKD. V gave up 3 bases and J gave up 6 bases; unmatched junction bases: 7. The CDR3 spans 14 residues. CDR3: CAISDPGLAREQYF. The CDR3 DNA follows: TGTGCCATCAGTGACCCTGGACTAGCTCGCGAGCAGTACTTC.

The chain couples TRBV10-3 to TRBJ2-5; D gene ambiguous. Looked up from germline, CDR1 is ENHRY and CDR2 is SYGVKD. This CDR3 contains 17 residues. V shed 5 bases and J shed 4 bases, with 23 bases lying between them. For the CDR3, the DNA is TGTGCCATCAGTTCACCGCCTGTTGGGCGAGAGTTAGAGACCCAGTACTTC. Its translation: CAISSPPVGRELETQYF.

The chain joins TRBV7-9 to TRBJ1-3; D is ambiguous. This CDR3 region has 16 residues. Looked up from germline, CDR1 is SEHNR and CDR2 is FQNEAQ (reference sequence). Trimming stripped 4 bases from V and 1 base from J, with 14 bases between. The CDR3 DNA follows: TGTGCCAGCAGCTCCAAAACCCCAATTTCTGGAAACACCATATATTTT. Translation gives CASSSKTPISGNTIYF.

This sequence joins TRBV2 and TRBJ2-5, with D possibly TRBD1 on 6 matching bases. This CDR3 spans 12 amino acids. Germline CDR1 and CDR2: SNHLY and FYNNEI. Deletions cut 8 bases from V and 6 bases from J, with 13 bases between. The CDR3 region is CASQTGMQTQYF. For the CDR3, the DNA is TGTGCCAGCCAAACAGGGATGCAGACCCAGTACTTC.

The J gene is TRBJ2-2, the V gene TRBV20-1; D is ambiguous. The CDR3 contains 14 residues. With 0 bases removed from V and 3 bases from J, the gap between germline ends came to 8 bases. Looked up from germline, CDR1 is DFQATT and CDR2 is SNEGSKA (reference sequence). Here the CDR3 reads CSARDIVDTGELFF. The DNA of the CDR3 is TGCAGTGCTAGAGATATTGTGGACACCGGGGAGCTGTTTTTT.

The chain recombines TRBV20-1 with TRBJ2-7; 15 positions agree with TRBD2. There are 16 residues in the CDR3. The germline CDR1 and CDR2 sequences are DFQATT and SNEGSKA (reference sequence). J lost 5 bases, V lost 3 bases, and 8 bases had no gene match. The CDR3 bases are TGCAGTGCTAGTCCGGGACTAGCGGGAGGATCAGACGAGCAGTACTTC. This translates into CSASPGLAGGSDEQYF.

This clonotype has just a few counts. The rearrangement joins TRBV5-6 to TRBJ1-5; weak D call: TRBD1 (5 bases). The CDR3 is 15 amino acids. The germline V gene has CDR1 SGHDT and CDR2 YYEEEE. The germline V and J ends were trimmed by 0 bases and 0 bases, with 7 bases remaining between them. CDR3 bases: TGTGCCAGCAGCTTGGGACAGTATAGCAATCAGCCCCAGCATTTT. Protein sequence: CASSLGQYSNQPQHF.

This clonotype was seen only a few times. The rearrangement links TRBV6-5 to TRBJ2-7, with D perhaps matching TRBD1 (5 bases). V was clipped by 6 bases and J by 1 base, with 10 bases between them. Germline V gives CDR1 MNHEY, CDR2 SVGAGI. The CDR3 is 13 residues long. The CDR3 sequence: CASRRQTSYEQYF. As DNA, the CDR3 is TGTGCCAGCAGGAGACAGACGTCCTACGAGCAGTACTTC.

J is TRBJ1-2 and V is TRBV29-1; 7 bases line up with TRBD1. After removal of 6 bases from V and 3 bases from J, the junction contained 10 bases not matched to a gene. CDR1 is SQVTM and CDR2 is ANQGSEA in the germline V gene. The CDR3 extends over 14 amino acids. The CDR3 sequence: CSVIPDRVDYGYTF. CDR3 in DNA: TGCAGCGTCATCCCCGACAGGGTAGACTATGGCTACACCTTC. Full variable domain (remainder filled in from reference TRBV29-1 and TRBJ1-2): SAVISQKPSRDICQRGTSLTIQCQVDSQVTMMFWYRQQPGQSLTLIATANQGSEATYESGFVIDKFPISRPNLTFSTLTVSNMSPEDSSIYLCSVIPDRVDYGYTFGSGTRLTVV.

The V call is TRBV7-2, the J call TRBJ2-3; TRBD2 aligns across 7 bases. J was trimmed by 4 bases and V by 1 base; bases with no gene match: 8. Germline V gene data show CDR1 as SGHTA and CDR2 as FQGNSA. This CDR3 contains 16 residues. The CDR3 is CASSLVASGEADTQYF. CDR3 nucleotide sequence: TGTGCCAGCAGCTTAGTAGCCAGCGGGGAGGCAGATACGCAGTATTTT.

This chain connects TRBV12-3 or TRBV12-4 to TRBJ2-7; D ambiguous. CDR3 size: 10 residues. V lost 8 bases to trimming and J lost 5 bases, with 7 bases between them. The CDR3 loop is CASGDDEQYF. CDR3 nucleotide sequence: TGTGCCAGCGGCGACGACGAGCAGTACTTC.

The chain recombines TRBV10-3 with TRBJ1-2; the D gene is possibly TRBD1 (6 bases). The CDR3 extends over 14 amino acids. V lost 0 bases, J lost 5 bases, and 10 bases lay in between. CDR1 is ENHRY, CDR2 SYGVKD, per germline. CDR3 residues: CAISESGQAYGYTF. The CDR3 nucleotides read TGTGCCATCAGTGAGTCGGGACAAGCTTATGGCTACACCTTC.

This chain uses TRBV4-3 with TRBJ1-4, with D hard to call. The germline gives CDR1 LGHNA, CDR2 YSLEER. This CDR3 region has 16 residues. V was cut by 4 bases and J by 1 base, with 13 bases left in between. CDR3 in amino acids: CASSPAPSRTNEKLFF. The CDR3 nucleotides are TGCGCCAGCAGCCCCGCTCCTAGTAGAACTAATGAAAAACTGTTTTTT.

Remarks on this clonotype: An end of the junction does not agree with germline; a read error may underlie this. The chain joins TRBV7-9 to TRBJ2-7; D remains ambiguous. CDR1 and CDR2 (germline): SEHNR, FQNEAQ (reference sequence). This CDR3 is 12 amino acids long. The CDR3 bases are TGTGCCGGCAGCTCTCAGTCCTACGAGCAGTACTTC. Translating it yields CAGSSQSYEQYF.

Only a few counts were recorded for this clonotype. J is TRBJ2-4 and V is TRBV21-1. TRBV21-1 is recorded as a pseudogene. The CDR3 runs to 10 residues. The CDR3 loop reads CASGLPIQYF. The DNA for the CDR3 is TGTGCCAGCGGCTTACCCATTCAGTACTTC.